The 6 T cell receptor beta chains given below trace back to one sample, sequenced in a study of cytomegalovirus exposure and HLA in healthy donors. In the PCR, 60 Vbeta and 13 Jbeta primers were used. Sequenced by immunoSEQ multiplex PCR; TCRdb stores in-frame clones only, minus some. The sample lists about 170,000 clones, approximately 78% occurring once. The specimen was PBMCs. These receptors originate from a girl aged 2 to 10 in good health and CMV-seropositive.

The J gene is TRBJ1-4, the V gene TRBV28; a possible D gene is TRBD1 (6 bases). The CDR3 is 12 amino acids. The germline CDR1 and CDR2 sequences are MDHEN and SYDVKM. Trimming removed 4 bases at V and 7 bases at J, with 7 bases between. CDR3: CASSSQGEKLFF. The CDR3 coding sequence is TGTGCCAGCAGTTCACAGGGTGAAAAACTGTTTTTT.

V gene TRBV10-3 combines with J gene TRBJ2-7, with 10 positions matching TRBD1. The germline V gene encodes CDR1 ENHRY and CDR2 SYGVKD. V was pared by 4 bases and J by 2 bases, with 8 bases of the junction left unmatched. The CDR3 loop spans 16 amino acids. CDR3 in DNA: TGTGCCATCAGTGGGGACCCGGGACAGGGGACCTACGAGCAGTACTTC. It translates to CAISGDPGQGTYEQYF.

This chain joins TRBV28 and TRBJ2-2; the D is unclear. The germline V gene has CDR1 MDHEN and CDR2 SYDVKM. The CDR3 extends over 13 amino acids. V was trimmed by 5 bases and J by 7 bases, leaving 11 bases between them. CDR3 sequence reads: CASSLRSGGELFF. Here the CDR3 DNA reads TGTGCCAGCAGTCTAAGGAGTGGCGGGGAGCTGTTTTTT.

The chain has TRBV15 and TRBJ1-2; TRBD1 matches at 7 bases. J gave up 3 bases and V 5 bases, and 9 bases lay outside the gene matches. The germline CDR1 and CDR2 sequences are LNHNV and YYDKDF (reference sequence). The CDR3 is 15 amino acids. CDR3 DNA: TGTGCCACCAGCCCCCACAGGGGCGAGGACTATGGCTACACCTTC. Translated: CATSPHRGEDYGYTF.

Details on this clone: Other DNA sequences in this sample translate to the same CDR3. The rearrangement uses TRBV5-4 and TRBJ2-5, with 10 bases that match TRBD2. Germline V gives CDR1 SGHNT, CDR2 YYREEE (reference sequence). J gave up 2 bases and V 5 bases, and 0 bases lay outside the gene matches. CDR3 length: 13 residues. CDR3 nucleotide sequence: TGTGCCAGCAGACTAGCGGGACAAGAGACCCAGTACTTC. This encodes CASRLAGQETQYF.

The V gene is TRBV4-1, the J gene TRBJ1-1; 8 bases align to TRBD1. J was trimmed by 5 bases and V by 9 bases; bases with no gene match: 11. The CDR3 covers 14 residues. Germline V gene sequence: CDR1 MGHRA, CDR2 YSYEKL. CDR3 region: CASRSPGQVTEAFF. The CDR3 region has the DNA TGCGCCAGTCGAAGTCCGGGACAGGTTACTGAAGCTTTCTTT.